What follows are 27 T cell receptor beta chains derived from one specimen sequenced in a study of early T cells in non-severe SARS-CoV-2 infection. TCRdb passed the 5' RACE reads through MiXCR, listing each CDR3 protein once. The sample lists under 45,000 distinct CDR3 sequences, approximately 8% occurring once. Material: whole blood, obtained at baseline. The receptors here all came from an adult who was a healthcare worker with PCR-confirmed SARS-CoV-2 infection or an uninfected control (not recorded which).

This chain uses TRBV5-4 with TRBJ2-1; 9 bases are a match to TRBD2. The germline CDR1 and CDR2 sequences are SGHNT and YYREEE (reference sequence). The CDR3 is 15 residues long. After removal of 0 bases from V and 6 bases from J, the junction contained 4 bases not matched to a gene. The CDR3 loop reads CASSLGGGARNEQFF. The CDR3 DNA follows: TGTGCCAGCAGCTTGGGCGGGGGGGCACGCAATGAGCAGTTCTTC.

There are a few counts of this clonotype. The CDR3 DNA sequence: TGTGCCAGCAGCCAATCCAGGGCAACAGATACGCAGTATTTT. It specifies CASSQSRATDTQYF. The rearrangement joins TRBV3-1 to TRBJ2-3; the D gene is possibly TRBD1 (5 bases). CDR1 and CDR2 from the germline V gene are LGHDT and YNNKEL (reference sequence). V lost 2 bases and J lost 3, with 9 bases in between. This CDR3 spans 14 amino acids.

This clonotype was observed many times. The CDR3 reads CASSRDSTYGYTF. The CDR3 coding sequence is TGTGCCAGCAGCAGAGACAGTACCTATGGCTACACCTTC. This chain connects TRBV3-1 to TRBJ1-2, with a tentative D call TRBD1 (5 bases). V was pared by 5 bases and J by 4 bases, with 11 bases between. The CDR3 spans 13 residues. CDR1 is LGHDT, CDR2 YNNKEL, per germline (reference sequence). Full variable domain (outside the CDR3, taken from reference TRBV3-1 and TRBJ1-2): DTAVSQTPKYLVTQMGNDKSIKCEQNLGHDTMYWYKQDSKKFLKIMFSYNNKELIINETVPNRFSPKSPDKAHLNLHINSLELGDSAVYFCASSRDSTYGYTFGSGTRLTVV.

This clonotype was found a few times. The J gene is TRBJ2-1, the V gene TRBV11-2; no clear D. Germline loops: CDR1 SGHAT, CDR2 FQNNGV. V was trimmed by 10 bases and J by 0 bases, leaving 19 bases between them. This CDR3 region has 16 residues. CDR3 in DNA: TGTGCCACCACAAACTCCCGCCTAAACTCCTACAATGAGCAGTTCTTC. Protein sequence: CATTNSRLNSYNEQFF.

This clonotype has at least ten counts. The genes are TRBV20-1 and TRBJ1-6; 7 bases match TRBD1. Germline V gives CDR1 DFQATT, CDR2 SNEGSKA (reference sequence). The V and J ends lost 2 bases and 5 bases, in that order; junction bases with no gene match: 3. The CDR3 spans 14 residues. The CDR3 DNA sequence: TGCAGTGCTAGACCCGGGACAGATAATTCACCCCTCCACTTT. This encodes CSARPGTDNSPLHF.

The gene calls are TRBV30 and TRBJ2-2; D gene uncertain. CDR1 GTSNPN and CDR2 SVGIG come from the germline V gene (reference sequence). Trimming took 1 base from V and 1 from J, leaving 4 bases between them. This CDR3 spans 13 amino acids. The CDR3 loop is CAWSGRNTGELFF. The CDR3 bases are TGTGCCTGGAGTGGACGGAACACCGGGGAGCTGTTTTTT.

The chain links TRBV20-1 to TRBJ2-5; 7 nucleotides line up with TRBD2. CDR1 DFQATT and CDR2 SNEGSKA come from the germline V gene (reference sequence). This CDR3 is 14 amino acids long. V trimming: 5 bases; J trimming: 3 bases; junction bases outside the gene matches: 9. The CDR3 DNA sequence: TGCAGTGCTTCGTTAAGCGGGGCCGAAGAGACCCAGTACTTC. It specifies CSASLSGAEETQYF.

This clonotype was seen a handful of times. J is TRBJ2-7 and V is TRBV2; D is perhaps TRBD1 or TRBD2 (6 bases each). The V end lost 7 bases, the J end lost 2 bases, and 15 bases lay between the germline ends. Germline CDR1 reads SNHLY; CDR2 reads FYNNEI. This CDR3 spans 14 amino acids. This CDR3 reads CASKIPGATYEQYF. Written as DNA, the CDR3 is TGTGCCAGCAAGATTCCGGGGGCTACCTACGAGCAGTACTTC.

This clonotype appeared a few times. The rearrangement joins TRBV28 to TRBJ1-5, with unresolved D. There are 17 residues in the CDR3. Germline-derived CDR1 and CDR2 are MDHEN and SYDVKM. Trimming pared 6 bases from V and 0 bases from J, leaving 18 bases between. This chain's CDR3 is CASRQSGQEDSNQPQHF. CDR3 nucleotide sequence: TGTGCCAGCAGACAATCCGGTCAGGAAGATAGCAATCAGCCCCAGCATTTT.

The table lists this clonotype with a few counts. The rearrangement joins TRBV11-2 to TRBJ2-7; 10 bases are a match to TRBD1. Germline CDR1 SGHAT, CDR2 FQNNGV. With V trimmed by 1 base and J by 5 bases, 8 bases remained unmatched. The CDR3 consists of 16 residues. For the CDR3, the DNA is TGTGCCAGCAGCTTAGGGGTTCCCGGGACAGGGGACGAGCAGTACTTC. Translating gives CASSLGVPGTGDEQYF.

This clonotype was seen more than once but under ten times. The DNA for the CDR3 is TGTGCCAGCAGTATCAACAGGGGAGGTCGGCAGTTCTTC. Protein product: CASSINRGGRQFF. This chain links TRBV28 with TRBJ2-1; D might be TRBD1 (7 bases). CDR3 size: 13 residues. Trimming cost V 5 bases and J 12 bases, with 17 bases left between them. Per germline, CDR1 MDHEN and CDR2 SYDVKM.

There are a few counts of this clonotype. One junction end disagrees with the germline gene, perhaps due to a read error. The rearrangement joins TRBV20-1 to TRBJ2-3; TRBD2 matches 11 bases. Germline V gives CDR1 DFQATT, CDR2 SNEGSKA (reference sequence). The CDR3 runs 12 residues. The CDR3 DNA reads as TGCAGAGCTAGCGGGGGGTCCGTGACGCAGTATTTT. This sequence encodes CRASGGSVTQYF.

There are a few counts of this clonotype. This chain connects TRBV7-8 to TRBJ1-5; TRBD1 aligns across 9 bases. The trim removed 5 bases at V and 5 bases at J, leaving 19 bases unmatched. Germline lookup yields CDR1 SGHVS and CDR2 FQNEAQ. The CDR3 consists of 19 residues. Here the CDR3 reads CASSPKAGTGQRGHQPQHF. CDR3 nucleotide sequence: TGTGCCAGCAGCCCTAAAGCCGGGACAGGGCAAAGGGGACATCAGCCCCAGCATTTT.

V and J are TRBV24-1 and TRBJ2-5, with 7 bases identical to TRBD2. Germline loops: CDR1 KGHDR, CDR2 SFDVKD. V was clipped by 9 bases and J by 5 bases; unmatched bases: 8. The CDR3 is made up of 13 amino acids. CDR3 sequence: CATSRGGSETQYF. The CDR3 DNA reads as TGTGCCACCTCTCGCGGGGGATCGGAGACCCAGTACTTC.

This clonotype has more than one count but fewer than ten. This chain joins TRBV25-1 and TRBJ2-5; 9 nucleotides agree with TRBD2. The junction had 9 bases not matched to a gene; V was cut back by 2 bases and J by 5 bases. This CDR3 contains 16 residues. Germline V gene data show CDR1 as MGHDK and CDR2 as SYGVNS. The CDR3 protein is CASSEPAGGLQETQYF. The CDR3, as DNA: TGTGCCAGCAGTGAACCAGCGGGGGGCCTCCAGGAGACCCAGTACTTC.

This clonotype was observed at least ten times. The rearrangement links TRBV12-3 or TRBV12-4 to TRBJ2-3; 7 nucleotides agree with TRBD1. The ends lost 5 bases at V and 1 base at J; junction bases unmatched: 6. This CDR3 is 15 amino acids long. CDR3 sequence: CASSPEGAGTDTQYF. CDR3 in DNA: TGTGCCAGCAGTCCCGAGGGGGCGGGCACAGATACGCAGTATTTT.

This clonotype has just a few counts. J is TRBJ1-1 and V is TRBV20-1; 9 nucleotides match TRBD1. The CDR3 has 18 amino acids. The junction had 16 bases not matched to a gene; V was cut back by 3 bases and J by 2 bases. Germline CDR1 DFQATT, CDR2 SNEGSKA (reference sequence). CDR3 residues: CSARNQQDRGYGNTEAFF. CDR3 nucleotides: TGCAGTGCTAGGAACCAACAGGACAGGGGATATGGAAACACTGAAGCTTTCTTT.

This clonotype showed up many times. CDR3: CASSEGQDTGELFF. The CDR3 DNA follows: TGTGCCAGCAGTGAGGGACAGGACACCGGGGAGCTGTTTTTT. This chain connects TRBV25-1 to TRBJ2-2; 8 bases fit TRBD1. Trimming at V came to 3 bases and at J to 3 bases, leaving 0 bases not matched to a gene. The CDR3 contains 14 residues. Per germline, CDR1 MGHDK and CDR2 SYGVNS.

CDR3 bases: TGTGCCAGCAGCCACACATGGGGATTAGCCTACGAGCAGTACTTC. Translation: CASSHTWGLAYEQYF. The chain recombines TRBV6-2 or TRBV6-3 with TRBJ2-7; D call uncertain. Germline CDR1 and CDR2: MNHEY and SVGEGT. Trimming removed 6 bases at V and 2 bases at J, with 17 bases between. CDR3 size: 15 residues.

This clonotype has a handful of counts. The genes are TRBV6-5 and TRBJ1-1; weak D call: TRBD1 (5 bases). The V gene lost 7 bases and the J gene lost 4 bases, with 22 bases spanning the gap. The CDR3 has 16 residues. Germline assignment: CDR1 MNHEY and CDR2 SVGAGI. The CDR3 is CASKSTGAGSSTEAFF. CDR3 in DNA: TGTGCCAGCAAATCAACTGGGGCAGGATCGAGCACTGAAGCTTTCTTT.

Many counts were recorded for this clonotype. This chain links TRBV25-1 with TRBJ2-3; D is perhaps TRBD1 (5 bases). The germline CDR1 and CDR2 sequences are MGHDK and SYGVNS. The ends were cut back, 1 base at V and 4 bases at J, with 15 bases in the middle. The CDR3 is 16 residues long. The CDR3: CASSEFDSSGPDTQYF. CDR3 in DNA: TGTGCCAGCAGTGAATTTGACAGTTCGGGCCCAGATACGCAGTATTTT.

This clonotype came up a few times. J is TRBJ1-3 and V is TRBV27; D not certain. CDR1 is MNHEY, CDR2 SMNVEV, per germline (reference sequence). The CDR3 is 16 residues long. V shed 2 bases and J shed 3 bases, with 14 bases lying between them. DNA of the CDR3: TGTGCCAGCAGTTTAGGTAGCCCCGAGGTTGGAAACACCATATATTTT. It codes for CASSLGSPEVGNTIYF.

This clonotype was counted between two and nine times. The CDR3 nucleotides read TGCAGTGCTAACCCCCGGGACTTCGCCCCAGATACGCAGTATTTT. Its translation: CSANPRDFAPDTQYF. V is TRBV20-1 and J is TRBJ2-3, with a weak D call TRBD2 (6 bases). V lost 4 bases and J lost 4, with 18 bases in between. From germline, CDR1 is DFQATT and CDR2 SNEGSKA (reference sequence). This CDR3 is built from 15 residues.

This clonotype was counted at least ten times. The chain links TRBV12-3 or TRBV12-4 to TRBJ2-5; D not certain. The germline V and J ends were trimmed by 3 bases and 2 bases, with 1 base remaining between them. There are 11 residues in the CDR3. CDR3 DNA sequence: TGTGCCAGCAGTTTGCAAGAGACCCAGTACTTC. Translation: CASSLQETQYF.

This clonotype was recorded a few times. V is TRBV5-1 and J is TRBJ2-2, with D tentatively TRBD1 (6 bases). V was shortened by 3 bases and J by 1 base, with 10 bases between the two germline ends. CDR1 is SGHRS and CDR2 is YFSETQ in the germline V gene. There are 15 residues in the CDR3. CDR3: CASSYRELNTGELFF. CDR3 bases: TGCGCCAGCAGCTACAGGGAATTGAACACCGGGGAGCTGTTTTTT.

The chain joins TRBV19 to TRBJ2-7; 7 bases align to TRBD1. CDR1 is LNHDA, CDR2 SQIVND, per germline (reference sequence). The CDR3 extends over 13 amino acids. V lost 5 bases and J lost 3; bases outside the gene matches: 4. The CDR3 bases are TGTGCCAGTAGTCCATGGACAGGCTACGAGCAGTACTTC. It codes for CASSPWTGYEQYF. The variable domain in full, completed from reference TRBV19 and TRBJ2-7, reads DGGITQSPKYLFRKEGQNVTLSCEQNLNHDAMYWYRQDPGQGLRLIYYSQIVNDFQKGDIAEGYSVSREKKESFPLTVTSAQKNPTAFYLCASSPWTGYEQYFGPGTRLTVT.

This clonotype was counted a few times. The chain is built from TRBV2 and TRBJ2-2, with D unresolved. V was shortened by 4 bases and J by 1 base, with 4 bases between the two germline ends. The germline gives CDR1 SNHLY, CDR2 FYNNEI. The length of the CDR3 is 13 residues. DNA of the CDR3: TGTGCCAGCAGTGCGGAGAACACCGGGGAGCTGTTTTTT. It yields the protein CASSAENTGELFF.